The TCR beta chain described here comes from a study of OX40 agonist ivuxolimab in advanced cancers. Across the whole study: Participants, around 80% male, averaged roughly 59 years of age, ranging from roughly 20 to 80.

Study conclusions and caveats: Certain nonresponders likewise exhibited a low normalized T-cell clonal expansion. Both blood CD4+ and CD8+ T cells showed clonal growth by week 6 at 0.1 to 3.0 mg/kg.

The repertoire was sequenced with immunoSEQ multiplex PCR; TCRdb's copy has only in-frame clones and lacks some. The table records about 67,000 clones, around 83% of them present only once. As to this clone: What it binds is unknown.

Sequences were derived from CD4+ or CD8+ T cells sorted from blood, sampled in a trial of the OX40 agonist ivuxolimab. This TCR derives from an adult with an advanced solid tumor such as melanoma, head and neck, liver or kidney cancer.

CDR3 sequence: CASKGQGAVGEQFF. Here the CDR3 DNA reads TGTGCCAGTAAGGGACAGGGGGCAGTGGGTGAGCAGTTCTTC. This chain joins TRBV7-2 and TRBJ2-1; TRBD1 matches 12 bases. The V segment lost 9 bases and the J segment 9 bases; nucleotides outside the gene matches: 9. Germline CDR1 reads SGHTA; CDR2 reads FQGNSA. The CDR3 has 14 amino acids.